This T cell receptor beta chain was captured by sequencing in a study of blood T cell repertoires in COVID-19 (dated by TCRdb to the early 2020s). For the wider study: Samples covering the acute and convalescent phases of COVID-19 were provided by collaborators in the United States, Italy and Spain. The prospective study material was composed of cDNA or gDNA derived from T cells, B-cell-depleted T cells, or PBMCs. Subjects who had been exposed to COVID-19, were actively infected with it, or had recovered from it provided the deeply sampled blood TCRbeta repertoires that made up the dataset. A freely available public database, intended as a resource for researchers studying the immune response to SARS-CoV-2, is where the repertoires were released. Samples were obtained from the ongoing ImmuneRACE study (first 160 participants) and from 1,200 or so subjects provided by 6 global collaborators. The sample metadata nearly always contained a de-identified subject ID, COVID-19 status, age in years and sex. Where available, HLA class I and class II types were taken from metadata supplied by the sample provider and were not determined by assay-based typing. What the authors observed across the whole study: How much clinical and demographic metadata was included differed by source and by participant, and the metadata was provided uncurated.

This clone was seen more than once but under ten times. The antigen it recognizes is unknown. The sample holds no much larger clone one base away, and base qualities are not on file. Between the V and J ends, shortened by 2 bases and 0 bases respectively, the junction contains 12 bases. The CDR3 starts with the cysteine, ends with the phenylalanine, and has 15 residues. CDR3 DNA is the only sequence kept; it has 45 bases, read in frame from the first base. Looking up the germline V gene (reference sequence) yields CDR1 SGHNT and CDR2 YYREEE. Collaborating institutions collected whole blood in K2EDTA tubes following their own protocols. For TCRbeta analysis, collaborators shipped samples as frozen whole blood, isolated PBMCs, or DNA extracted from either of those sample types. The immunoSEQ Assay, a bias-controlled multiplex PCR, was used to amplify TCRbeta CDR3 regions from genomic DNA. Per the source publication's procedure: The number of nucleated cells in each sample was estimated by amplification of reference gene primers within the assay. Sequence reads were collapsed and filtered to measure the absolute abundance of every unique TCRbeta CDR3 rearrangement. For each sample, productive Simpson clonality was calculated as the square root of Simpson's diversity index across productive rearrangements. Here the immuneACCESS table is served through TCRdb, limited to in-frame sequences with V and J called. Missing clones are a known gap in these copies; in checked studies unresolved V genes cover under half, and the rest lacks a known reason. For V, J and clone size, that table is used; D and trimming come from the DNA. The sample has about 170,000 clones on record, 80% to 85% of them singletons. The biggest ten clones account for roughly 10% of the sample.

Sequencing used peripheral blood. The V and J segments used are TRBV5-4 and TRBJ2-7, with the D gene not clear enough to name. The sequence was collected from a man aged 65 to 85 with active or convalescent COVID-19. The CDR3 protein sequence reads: CASSFEATSSYEQYF. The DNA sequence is TGTGCCAGCAGCTTCGAGGCGACCAGCTCCTACGAGCAGTACTTC.